The 16 T cell receptor beta chains below all came from one sample that was sequenced in a study of shared clonotypes between healthy human individuals. The repertoire was sequenced with immunoSEQ multiplex PCR; TCRdb's copy has only in-frame clones and lacks some. The sample carries about 2.3 million clones, 92% recorded once. Sequencing input: naive CD4+ T cells from PBMCs. Subset defined: CD45RA+ positively selected. These receptors originate from a man aged 18 to 29 in good health. Some clones in this sample may be carry-over from other donors' samples.

V is TRBV4-1 and J is TRBJ2-1; D is unresolved. The CDR3 consists of 15 residues. V gave up 1 base and J gave up 2 bases, with 9 bases separating them. Germline assignment: CDR1 MGHRA and CDR2 YSYEKL. CDR3 in DNA: TGCGCCAGCAGCCAAGTGGGGTTAGCCTACAATGAGCAGTTCTTC. Amino acids: CASSQVGLAYNEQFF.

The chain recombines TRBV4-3 with TRBJ2-2, with 7 bases matching TRBD1. V lost 0 bases and J lost 5; bases outside the gene matches: 6. Germline V gives CDR1 LGHNA, CDR2 YSLEER. The CDR3 covers 16 residues. Here the CDR3 reads CASSQDQRQGTGELFF. The CDR3 DNA reads as TGCGCCAGCAGCCAAGATCAGAGACAGGGAACCGGGGAGCTGTTTTTT.

The chain joins TRBV25-1 to TRBJ1-1; 9 positions agree with TRBD1. Per the germline V gene, CDR1 is MGHDK and CDR2 is SYGVNS. The CDR3 is 17 residues long. Unmatched junction bases numbered 13, after V lost 4 bases and J lost 4 bases. As DNA, the CDR3 is TGTGCCAGCAGTGTGGCCGGGACAGGGATTCGGAGCACTGAAGCTTTCTTT. Amino acids: CASSVAGTGIRSTEAFF.

This clone was counted once. The chain recombines TRBV12-5 with TRBJ2-1, with 7 bases lining up with TRBD1. The trim removed 5 bases at V and 8 bases at J, leaving 3 bases unmatched. The CDR3 is 12 amino acids. Germline V lookup: CDR1 LGHNT, CDR2 FRNRAP. The DNA for the CDR3 is TGTGCTAGTGGTGCAGGGGGTGATGAGCAGTTCTTC. It yields the protein CASGAGGDEQFF.

Only one count was recorded for this clone. The chain links TRBV15 to TRBJ2-3, with D uncertain. The V and J ends lost 5 bases and 1 base respectively, with 16 bases between them. The CDR3 is 16 residues long. Per germline, CDR1 LNHNV and CDR2 YYDKDF (reference sequence). The CDR3 DNA sequence: TGTGCCACCAGCGGCCCCGCAAGGGCCGGCACAGATACGCAGTATTTT. Its protein is CATSGPARAGTDTQYF.

The chain carries TRBV19 and TRBJ1-2, with D unresolved. V gave up 3 bases and J gave up 7 bases, with 15 bases separating them. In germline, CDR1 is LNHDA, CDR2 SQIVND (reference sequence). This CDR3 comprises 14 residues. CDR3 bases: TGTGCCAGTAGTATTCCGGGATCAGCCAGTGGCTACACCTTC. It yields the protein CASSIPGSASGYTF. Complete variable domain (other parts from reference TRBV19 and TRBJ1-2): DGGITQSPKYLFRKEGQNVTLSCEQNLNHDAMYWYRQDPGQGLRLIYYSQIVNDFQKGDIAEGYSVSREKKESFPLTVTSAQKNPTAFYLCASSIPGSASGYTFGSGTRLTVV.

The chain joins TRBV9 to TRBJ1-5, with 10 positions matching TRBD1. This CDR3 contains 15 residues. Germline V gives CDR1 SGDLS, CDR2 YYNGEE. Germline trimming cut 3 bases from V and 3 bases from J; bases unmatched to any gene: 3. CDR3 protein: CASSADRGYNQPQHF. CDR3 DNA: TGTGCCAGCAGCGCGGACAGGGGGTACAATCAGCCCCAGCATTTT.

This chain joins TRBV4-1 and TRBJ1-3; D is unresolved. The CDR3 has 15 residues. Germline CDR1 MGHRA, CDR2 YSYEKL. V was shortened by 4 bases and J by 4 bases, with 14 bases between the two germline ends. The CDR3 reads CASSRRTSNGNTIYF. The CDR3 region has the DNA TGCGCCAGCAGCCGCCGTACAAGTAACGGAAACACCATATATTTT.

In its sample, this clone was seen once. The chain recombines TRBV19 with TRBJ2-2, with 15 bases lining up with TRBD2. CDR1 is LNHDA, CDR2 SQIVND, per germline (reference sequence). The CDR3 covers 17 residues. The trim removed 6 bases at V and 0 bases at J, leaving 2 bases unmatched. The CDR3 reads CASSGTSGRSNTGELFF. DNA for the CDR3: TGTGCCAGTAGCGGGACTAGCGGGAGGTCGAACACCGGGGAGCTGTTTTTT.

V is TRBV7-8 and J is TRBJ2-1; D unclear. V was trimmed by 2 bases and J by 10 bases, leaving 9 bases between them. The CDR3 is 12 amino acids. Germline loops: CDR1 SGHVS, CDR2 FQNEAQ. The CDR3 DNA is TGTGCCAGCAGCTTAAATGGACGGGAGCAGTTCTTC. It yields the protein CASSLNGREQFF.

In DNA form, the CDR3 reads TGCAGCGTTGGGGGTATGGGTCAGCCCCAGCATTTT. Translated, it gives CSVGGMGQPQHF. The rearrangement links TRBV29-1 to TRBJ1-5, with no clear D. Germline V gene sequence: CDR1 SQVTM, CDR2 ANQGSEA. Trimming cost V 4 bases and J 6 bases, with 10 bases left between them. This CDR3 contains 12 residues.

V and J are TRBV5-1 and TRBJ2-6; D is unresolved. The CDR3 runs to 17 residues. V was cut by 2 bases and J by 0 bases, with 12 bases left in between. Looked up from germline, CDR1 is SGHRS and CDR2 is YFSETQ. In nucleotides, the CDR3 is TGCGCCAGCAGCTTCGAAAGATCTAACTCTGGGGCCAACGTCCTGACTTTC. It codes for CASSFERSNSGANVLTF.

This clone was seen once. The J gene is TRBJ2-7, the V gene TRBV28; D remains unclear. The germline V gene encodes CDR1 MDHEN and CDR2 SYDVKM. The CDR3 contains 15 residues. Trimming took off 4 bases at V and 6 bases at J, with 19 bases between the two ends. The CDR3 sequence is CASSYVLLVGGEQYF. The CDR3 nucleotides read TGTGCCAGCAGTTACGTATTGTTGGTAGGCGGCGAGCAGTACTTC.

V usage is TRBV11-2 and J usage is TRBJ2-1, with TRBD1 as a possible D gene (6 bases). Per germline, CDR1 SGHAT and CDR2 FQNNGV. Trimming stripped 1 base from V and 7 bases from J, with 11 bases between. The CDR3 runs 14 residues. The CDR3 nucleotides read TGTGCCAGCAGCTTAGCCACGGGACATAATGAGCAGTTCTTC. It is translated as CASSLATGHNEQFF.

This clone has only one observation. The genes are TRBV4-2 and TRBJ2-2; D remains unclear. V dropped 3 bases and J dropped 4 bases, with 12 bases sitting between them. This CDR3 comprises 15 residues. The germline gives CDR1 LGHNA, CDR2 YNFKEQ. CDR3 sequence: CASSQAQEITGELFF. CDR3 bases: TGTGCCAGCAGCCAGGCGCAGGAGATCACCGGGGAGCTGTTTTTT.

This chain connects TRBV5-6 to TRBJ2-7; 10 bases match TRBD2. Germline V gene lookup returns CDR1 SGHDT and CDR2 YYEEEE. After removal of 4 bases from V and 4 bases from J, the junction contained 8 bases not matched to a gene. The CDR3 extends over 15 amino acids. The chain's CDR3 is CASSQPGLAMYEQYF. The CDR3 coding sequence is TGTGCCAGCAGCCAGCCGGGACTAGCGATGTACGAGCAGTACTTC.